The T cell receptor (beta chain) described here comes from a study of blood T cell repertoires in COVID-19. Study in general: Acute and convalescent COVID-19 specimens originated in the United States, Italy and Spain. Sources were T cells, B-cell-depleted T cells, or PBMCs; the material itself was cDNA or gDNA.

This clone appeared once. Per the authors' pipeline: From reference gene primer amplification, estimates of nucleated cell counts were derived. TCRdb's table, derived via immunoSEQ multiplex PCR, lists solely in-frame clones and lacks some. The V and J calls and clone size come from that table; D and trimming were worked out from the DNA. The sample gives 150,000 to 200,000 clones, about 88% of which show up once; roughly 4.7% is in the top ten. The CDR3 spans 16 residues. Trimming shortened V by 0 bases and J by 1 base, and 14 bases separated the two germline ends. Germline V gene lookup returns CDR1 SGHDT and CDR2 YYEEEE.

Sequencing used peripheral blood. This clonotype originated in a human donor in a cohort sampled during active COVID-19. The chain employs TRBV5-6 and TRBJ2-7, with D possibly being TRBD1 (5 bases). This chain's CDR3 is CASSLGPYRFSYEQYF. The CDR3 DNA is TGTGCCAGCAGCTTGGGGCCCTACAGGTTTTCCTACGAGCAGTACTTC.